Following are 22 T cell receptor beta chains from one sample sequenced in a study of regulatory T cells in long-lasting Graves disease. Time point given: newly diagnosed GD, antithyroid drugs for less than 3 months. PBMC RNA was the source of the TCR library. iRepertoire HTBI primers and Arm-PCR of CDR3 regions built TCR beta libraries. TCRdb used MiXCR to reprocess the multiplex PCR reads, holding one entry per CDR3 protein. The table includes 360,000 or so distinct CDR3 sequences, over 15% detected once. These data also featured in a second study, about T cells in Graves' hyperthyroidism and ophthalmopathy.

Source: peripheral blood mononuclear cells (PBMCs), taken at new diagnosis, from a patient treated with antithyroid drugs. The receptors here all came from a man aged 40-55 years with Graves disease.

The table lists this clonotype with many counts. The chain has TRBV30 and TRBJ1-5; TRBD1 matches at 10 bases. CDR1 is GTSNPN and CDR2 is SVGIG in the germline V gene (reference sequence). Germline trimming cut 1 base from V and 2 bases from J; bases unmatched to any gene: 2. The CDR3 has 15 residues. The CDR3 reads CAWSGDRGRNQPQHF. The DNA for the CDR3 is TGTGCCTGGAGTGGGGACAGGGGACGCAATCAGCCCCAGCATTTT.

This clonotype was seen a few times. The CDR3 loop reads CAIRGQGSDTEAFF. CDR3 coding DNA: TGTGCCATCAGAGGACAGGGGTCAGACACTGAAGCTTTCTTT. The rearrangement joins TRBV10-3 to TRBJ1-1; TRBD1 matches at 9 bases. Germline assignment: CDR1 ENHRY and CDR2 SYGVKD. This CDR3 has 14 amino acids. V was pared by 6 bases and J by 3 bases, with 5 bases of the junction left unmatched.

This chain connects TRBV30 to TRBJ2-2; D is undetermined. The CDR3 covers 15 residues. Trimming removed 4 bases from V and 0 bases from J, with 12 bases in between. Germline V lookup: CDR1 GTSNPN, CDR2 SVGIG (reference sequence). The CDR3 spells CAWKRTRPNTGELFF. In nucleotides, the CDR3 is TGTGCCTGGAAACGAACCCGACCGAACACCGGGGAGCTGTTTTTT. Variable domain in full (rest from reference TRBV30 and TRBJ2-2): SQTIHQWPATLVQPVGSPLSLECTVEGTSNPNLYWYRQAAGRGLQLLFYSVGIGQISSEVPQNLSASRPQDRQFILSSKKLLLSDSGFYLCAWKRTRPNTGELFFGEGSRLTVL.

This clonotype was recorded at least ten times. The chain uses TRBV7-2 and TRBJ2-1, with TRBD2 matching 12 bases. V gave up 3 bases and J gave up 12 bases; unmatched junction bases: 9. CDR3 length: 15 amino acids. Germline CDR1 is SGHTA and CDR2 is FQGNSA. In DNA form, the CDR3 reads TGTGCCAGCAGCTTCAGACTAGCGGGGGACCGGGTGCAGTTCTTC. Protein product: CASSFRLAGDRVQFF.

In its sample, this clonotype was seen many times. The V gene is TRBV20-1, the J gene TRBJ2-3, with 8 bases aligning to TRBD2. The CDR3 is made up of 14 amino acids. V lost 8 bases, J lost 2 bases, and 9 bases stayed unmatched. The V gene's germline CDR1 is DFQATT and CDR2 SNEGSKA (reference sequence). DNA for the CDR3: TGCAGTTCGGGTCTAGCGGGCAACACAGATACGCAGTATTTT. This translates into CSSGLAGNTDTQYF.

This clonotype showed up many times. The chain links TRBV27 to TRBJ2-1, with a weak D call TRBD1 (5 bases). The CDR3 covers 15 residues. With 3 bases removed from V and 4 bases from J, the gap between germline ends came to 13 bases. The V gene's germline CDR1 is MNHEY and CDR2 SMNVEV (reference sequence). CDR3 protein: CASSLGRVTYNEQFF. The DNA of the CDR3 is TGTGCCAGCAGTTTGGGCAGGGTGACTTACAATGAGCAGTTCTTC.

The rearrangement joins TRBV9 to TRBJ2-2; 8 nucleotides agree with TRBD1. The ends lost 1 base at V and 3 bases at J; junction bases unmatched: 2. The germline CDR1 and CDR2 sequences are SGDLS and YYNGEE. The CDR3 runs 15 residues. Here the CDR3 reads CASSVRTGYTGELFF. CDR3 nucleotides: TGTGCCAGCAGCGTAAGGACAGGGTACACCGGGGAGCTGTTTTTT.

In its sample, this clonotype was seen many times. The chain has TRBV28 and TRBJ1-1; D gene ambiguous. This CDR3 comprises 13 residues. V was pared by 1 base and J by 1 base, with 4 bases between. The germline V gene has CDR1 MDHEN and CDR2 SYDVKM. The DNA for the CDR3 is TGTGCCAGCAGTTTATTCCAGAACACTGAAGCTTTCTTT. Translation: CASSLFQNTEAFF. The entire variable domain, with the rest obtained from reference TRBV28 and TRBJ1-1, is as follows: DVKVTQSSRYLVKRTGEKVFLECVQDMDHENMFWYRQDPGLGLRLIYFSYDVKMKEKGDIPEGYSVSREKKERFSLILESASTNQTSMYLCASSLFQNTEAFFGQGTRLTVV.

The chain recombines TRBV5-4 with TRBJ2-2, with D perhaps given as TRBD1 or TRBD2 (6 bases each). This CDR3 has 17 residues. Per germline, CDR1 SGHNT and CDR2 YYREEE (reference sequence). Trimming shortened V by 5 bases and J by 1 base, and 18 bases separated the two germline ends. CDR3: CASRLLQGGENTGELFF. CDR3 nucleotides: TGTGCCAGCAGGCTGTTACAGGGAGGAGAGAACACCGGGGAGCTGTTTTTT.

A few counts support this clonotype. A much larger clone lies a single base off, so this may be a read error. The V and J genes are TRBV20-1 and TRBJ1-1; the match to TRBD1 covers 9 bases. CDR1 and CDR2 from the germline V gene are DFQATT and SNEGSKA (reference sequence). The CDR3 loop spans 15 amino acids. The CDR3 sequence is CGASIHRDRATEAFF. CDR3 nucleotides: TGCGGTGCTAGCATCCACCGGGACAGGGCCACTGAAGCTTTCTTT.

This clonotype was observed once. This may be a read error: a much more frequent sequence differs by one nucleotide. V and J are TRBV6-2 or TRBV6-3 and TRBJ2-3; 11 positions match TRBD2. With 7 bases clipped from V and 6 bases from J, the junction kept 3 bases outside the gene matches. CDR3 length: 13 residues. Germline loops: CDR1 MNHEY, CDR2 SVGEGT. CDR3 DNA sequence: TGTGCCAGCAAGCCTAGCGGGGGGGATACGCAGTATTTT. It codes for CASKPSGGDTQYF.

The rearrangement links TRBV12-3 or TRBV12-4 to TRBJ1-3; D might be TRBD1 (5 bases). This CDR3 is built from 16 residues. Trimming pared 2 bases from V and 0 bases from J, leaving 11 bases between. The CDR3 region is CASSLSGTDSGNTIYF. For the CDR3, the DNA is TGTGCCAGCAGTTTAAGTGGGACCGACTCTGGAAACACCATATATTTT.

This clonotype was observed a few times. CDR3 nucleotide sequence: TGCAGTGCTAGAGATGGCTCTGAAAAACTGTTTTTT. Its protein product is CSARDGSEKLFF. This chain connects TRBV20-1 to TRBJ1-4; D is undetermined. This CDR3 region has 12 residues. Germline CDR1 and CDR2: DFQATT and SNEGSKA (reference sequence). The ends were cut back, 0 bases at V and 7 bases at J, with 6 bases in the middle.

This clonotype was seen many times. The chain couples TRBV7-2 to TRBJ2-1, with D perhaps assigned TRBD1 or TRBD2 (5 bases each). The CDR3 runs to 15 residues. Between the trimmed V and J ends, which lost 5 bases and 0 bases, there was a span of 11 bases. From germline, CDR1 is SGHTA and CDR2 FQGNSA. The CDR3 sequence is CASSPGPSSYNEQFF. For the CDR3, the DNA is TGTGCCAGCAGCCCGGGGCCGAGCTCCTACAATGAGCAGTTCTTC.

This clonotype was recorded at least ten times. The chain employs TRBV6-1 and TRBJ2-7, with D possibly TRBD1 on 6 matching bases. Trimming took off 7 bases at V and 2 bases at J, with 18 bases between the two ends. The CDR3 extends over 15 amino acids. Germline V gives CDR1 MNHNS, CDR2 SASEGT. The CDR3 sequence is CASILSPGHPYEQYF. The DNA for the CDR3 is TGTGCCAGCATCCTGTCCCCGGGACATCCCTACGAGCAGTACTTC.

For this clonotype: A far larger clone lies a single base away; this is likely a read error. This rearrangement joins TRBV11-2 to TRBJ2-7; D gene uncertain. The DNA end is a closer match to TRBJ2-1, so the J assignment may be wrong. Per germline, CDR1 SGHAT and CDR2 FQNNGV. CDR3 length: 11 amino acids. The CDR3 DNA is TGTGCGATAGACGGATACAGTGAGCAGTTCTTC. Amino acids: CAIDGYSEQFF.

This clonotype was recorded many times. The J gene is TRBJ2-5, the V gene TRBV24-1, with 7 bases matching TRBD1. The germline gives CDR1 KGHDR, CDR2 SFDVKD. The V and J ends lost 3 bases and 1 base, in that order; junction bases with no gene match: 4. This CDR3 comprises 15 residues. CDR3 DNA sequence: TGTGCCACCAGTGATCCCGGGACAGTCCAAGAGACCCAGTACTTC. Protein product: CATSDPGTVQETQYF.

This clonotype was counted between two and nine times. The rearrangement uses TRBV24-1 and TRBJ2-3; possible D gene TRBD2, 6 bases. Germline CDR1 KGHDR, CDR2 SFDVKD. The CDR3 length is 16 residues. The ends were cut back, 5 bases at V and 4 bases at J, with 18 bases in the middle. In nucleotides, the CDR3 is TGTGCCACCAGTGGTCCGTCGTGGGGGGTCGCAGATACGCAGTATTTT. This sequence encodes CATSGPSWGVADTQYF.

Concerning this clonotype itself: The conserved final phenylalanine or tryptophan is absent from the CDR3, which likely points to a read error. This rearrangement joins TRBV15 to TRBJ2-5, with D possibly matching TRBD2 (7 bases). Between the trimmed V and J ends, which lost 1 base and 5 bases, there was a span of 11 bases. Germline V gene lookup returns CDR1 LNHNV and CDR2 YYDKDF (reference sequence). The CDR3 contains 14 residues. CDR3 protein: CATSRAGGGETQYL. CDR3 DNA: TGTGCCACCAGCAGAGCGGGGGGCGGTGAGACCCAGTACCTC.

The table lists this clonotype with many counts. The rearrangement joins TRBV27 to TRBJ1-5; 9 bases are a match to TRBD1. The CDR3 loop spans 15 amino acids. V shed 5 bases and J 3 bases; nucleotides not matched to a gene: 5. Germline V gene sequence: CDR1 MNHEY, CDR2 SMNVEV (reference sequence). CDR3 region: CASSKDRGNNQPQHF. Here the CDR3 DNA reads TGTGCCAGCAGTAAAGACAGGGGGAACAATCAGCCCCAGCATTTT.

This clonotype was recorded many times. CDR3 coding DNA: TGTGCCAGCAGTTTACAGCAGGGGGCTACTTCACCCCTCCACTTT. Amino acid sequence: CASSLQQGATSPLHF. The J gene is TRBJ1-6, the V gene TRBV27; 8 nucleotides align to TRBD1. Germline CDR1 MNHEY, CDR2 SMNVEV (reference sequence). This CDR3 spans 15 amino acids. V shed 2 bases and J 9 bases; nucleotides not matched to a gene: 6.

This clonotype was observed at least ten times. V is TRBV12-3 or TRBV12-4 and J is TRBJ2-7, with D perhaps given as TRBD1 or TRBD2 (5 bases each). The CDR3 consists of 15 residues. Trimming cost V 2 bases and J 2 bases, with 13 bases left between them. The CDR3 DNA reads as TGTGCCAGCAGTTTATTAGGGACGAGTCCCTACGAGCAGTACTTC. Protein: CASSLLGTSPYEQYF.